The next 19 T cell receptor beta chains were all read from a single sample in a study of blood T cell repertoires in COVID-19. The table came from immunoSEQ multiplex PCR; TCRdb's copy has only in-frame clones and leaves some out. The sample contains about 48,000 clones, about 83% of which appear only once. Specimen: peripheral blood. The receptors here all came from a human donor in a cohort sampled during active COVID-19.

The J gene is TRBJ2-3, the V gene TRBV3-1 (or the pseudogene TRBV3-2); 10 bases are shared with TRBD1. Germline trimming cut 4 bases from V and 1 base from J; bases unmatched to any gene: 5. The CDR3 loop spans 16 amino acids. CDR1 LGHDT and CDR2 YNNKEL come from the germline V gene (reference sequence). Written as DNA, the CDR3 is TGTGCCAGCAGCCCCACCGGGACAGGGGGCACAGATACGCAGTATTTT. This gives the protein CASSPTGTGGTDTQYF.

V is TRBV18 and J is TRBJ2-3; a weak D match, TRBD2 (5 bases). In germline, CDR1 is KGHSH, CDR2 LQKENI. Trimming left V 1 base short and J 3 bases short, with 11 bases between. The length of the CDR3 is 15 residues. DNA of the CDR3: TGTGCCAGCTCACCACTGCCAGCGGAAACAGATACGCAGTATTTT. Its protein product is CASSPLPAETDTQYF.

The rearrangement links TRBV4-1 to TRBJ1-1; D ambiguous. CDR3 length equals 14 residues. Per germline, CDR1 MGHRA and CDR2 YSYEKL. Trimming removed 0 bases at V and 1 base at J, with 6 bases between. The CDR3 DNA is TGCGCCAGCAGCCAAGATACACCGAACACTGAAGCTTTCTTT. This codes for CASSQDTPNTEAFF.

V and J are TRBV7-8 and TRBJ2-5; D ambiguous. This CDR3 spans 14 amino acids. Germline loops: CDR1 SGHVS, CDR2 FQNEAQ. V lost 5 bases and J 4 bases, leaving 14 bases between the germline ends. The chain's CDR3 is CASSALGSPETQYF. The CDR3 nucleotides read TGTGCCAGCAGCGCCCTGGGCAGCCCAGAGACCCAGTACTTC.

The CDR3 DNA is TGTGCCAGCAGTGAAGCGCGTAATTCACCCCTCCACTTT. Its translation is CASSEARNSPLHF. This sequence joins TRBV2 and TRBJ1-6; D uncertain. Germline lookup yields CDR1 SNHLY and CDR2 FYNNEI. This CDR3 spans 13 amino acids. With 0 bases removed from V and 6 bases from J, the gap between germline ends came to 3 bases.

The rearrangement links TRBV18 to TRBJ2-3; 7 bases map to TRBD2. Trimming removed 1 base from V and 5 bases from J; junction bases left unmatched: 0. Germline values: CDR1 KGHSH, CDR2 LQKENI. The CDR3 length is 13 residues. CDR3 in DNA: TGTGCCAGCTCACCACGGGAGGGAGATACGCAGTATTTT. It translates to CASSPREGDTQYF.

The V and J genes are TRBV6-5 and TRBJ2-5; 7 bases fit TRBD1. With V trimmed by 4 bases and J by 3 bases, 5 bases remained unmatched. The CDR3 has 14 amino acids. Germline CDR1 MNHEY, CDR2 SVGAGI. CDR3 loop: CASSWTGYKETQYF. The CDR3 DNA sequence: TGTGCCAGCAGTTGGACAGGCTACAAAGAGACCCAGTACTTC.

The chain links TRBV7-2 to TRBJ2-2; unclear D gene. Germline lookup yields CDR1 SGHTA and CDR2 FQGNSA. Trimming took 2 bases from V and 7 from J, leaving 8 bases between them. The CDR3 sequence is 13 residues long. CDR3 residues: CASSLTPIGELFF. The CDR3 nucleotides read TGTGCCAGCAGCTTAACTCCTATCGGGGAGCTGTTTTTT. The full variable domain, rest sourced from reference TRBV7-2 and TRBJ2-2, is GAGVSQSPSNKVTEKGKDVELRCDPISGHTALYWYRQSLGQGLEFLIYFQGNSAPDKSGLPSDRFSAERTGGSVSTLTIQRTQQEDSAVYLCASSLTPIGELFFGEGSRLTVL.

This clone was seen once. J is TRBJ1-6 and V is TRBV6-2 or TRBV6-3, with a tentative D call TRBD1 (6 bases). V was pared by 6 bases and J by 1 base, with 22 bases between. This CDR3 comprises 19 residues. CDR1 and CDR2 from the germline V gene are MNHEY and SVGEGT. CDR3 sequence (DNA): TGTGCCAGCAGCCCTGGACAGCTGAAGCTCTTATCCTATAATTCACCCCTCCACTTT. Its protein is CASSPGQLKLLSYNSPLHF.

This clone was detected only once. This rearrangement joins TRBV7-8 to TRBJ1-5; D gene ambiguous. The V and J ends lost 0 bases and 1 base respectively, with 7 bases between them. Germline V CDR1 and CDR2: SGHVS, FQNEAQ. This CDR3 comprises 15 residues. In DNA, the CDR3 is TGTGCCAGCAGCTTAGCCCCCCTAAGCAATCAGCCCCAGCATTTT. It translates to CASSLAPLSNQPQHF.

This chain connects TRBV29-1 to TRBJ2-7; TRBD1 aligns across 7 bases. Trimming removed 6 bases from V and 7 bases from J; junction bases left unmatched: 12. CDR3 length equals 13 residues. Germline V CDR1 and CDR2: SQVTM, ANQGSEA. CDR3 in amino acids: CSVRGQGAGEQYF. The DNA for the CDR3 is TGCAGCGTAAGGGGGCAGGGAGCCGGAGAGCAGTACTTC.

CDR3 amino acids: CASTRTPSSTDTQYF. In nucleotides, the CDR3 is TGTGCCAGCACCCGAACACCTTCTAGCACAGATACGCAGTATTTT. This chain uses TRBV7-2 with TRBJ2-3; no reliable D call. The V end lost 7 bases, the J end lost 0 bases, and 14 bases lay between the germline ends. The CDR3 has 15 amino acids. Germline V gene sequence: CDR1 SGHTA, CDR2 FQGNSA.

This rearrangement joins TRBV18 to TRBJ2-2, with 10 bases aligning to TRBD1. Germline V gene sequence: CDR1 KGHSH, CDR2 LQKENI. V was clipped by 4 bases and J by 2 bases; unmatched bases: 4. CDR3 size: 16 residues. This CDR3 is CASSHRDRGNTGELFF. The CDR3, as DNA: TGTGCCAGCTCACACCGGGACAGGGGAAACACCGGGGAGCTGTTTTTT.

V gene TRBV6-6 combines with J gene TRBJ1-1; 9 bases fit TRBD1. V dropped 6 bases and J dropped 2; count of bases not matched to a gene: 7. There are 15 residues in the CDR3. CDR1 and CDR2 (germline): MNHNY, SVGAGI (reference sequence). The CDR3 region has the DNA TGTGCCAGCAGAGGGGGGGACAGGGATAACACTGAAGCTTTCTTT. Its protein is CASRGGDRDNTEAFF.

The rearrangement links TRBV7-9 to TRBJ1-1; TRBD1 is a possible D gene (6 bases). The germline gives CDR1 SEHNR, CDR2 FQNEAQ (reference sequence). Trimming shortened V by 7 bases and J by 6 bases, and 15 bases separated the two germline ends. CDR3 size: 13 residues. CDR3 sequence reads: CASTSPGTPEAFF. The CDR3 nucleotides read TGTGCCAGCACTTCCCCCGGGACACCTGAAGCTTTCTTT. The full variable domain, completed using reference TRBV7-9 and TRBJ1-1, is DTGVSQNPRHKITKRGQNVTFRCDPISEHNRLYWYRQTLGQGPEFLTYFQNEAQLEKSRLLSDRFSAERPKGSFSTLEIQRTEQGDSAMYLCASTSPGTPEAFFGQGTRLTVV.

Here the CDR3 reads CASSLRTGLIDEQYF. The CDR3 nucleotides are TGTGCCAGTAGTCTCCGGACAGGGCTCATTGACGAGCAGTACTTC. The rearrangement links TRBV19 to TRBJ2-7; 8 bases agree with TRBD1. There are 15 residues in the CDR3. The V gene's germline CDR1 is LNHDA and CDR2 SQIVND (reference sequence). V lost 5 bases and J lost 5; bases outside the gene matches: 11.

The V and J genes are TRBV3-1 (or the pseudogene TRBV3-2) and TRBJ1-6; D is uncertain. The CDR3 length is 13 residues. Trimming took off 3 bases at V and 11 bases at J, with 11 bases between the two ends. Germline values: CDR1 LGHDT, CDR2 YNNKEL (reference sequence). The CDR3 nucleotides are TGTGCCAGCAGCCAGTTACAGACACCACCCCTCCACTTT. Translation: CASSQLQTPPLHF.

This rearrangement joins TRBV14 to TRBJ2-7; TRBD2 aligns across 10 bases. In germline, CDR1 is SGHDN, CDR2 FVKESK. Unmatched junction bases numbered 3, after V lost 2 bases and J lost 2 bases. This CDR3 has 15 residues. The CDR3 DNA is TGTGCCAGCAGCCAATTCCTAGCGGGGGCCTACGAGCAGTACTTC. It yields the protein CASSQFLAGAYEQYF.

This clone is a singleton in its sample. The chain recombines TRBV30 with TRBJ2-1; TRBD2 agrees at 8 bases. The CDR3 has 15 amino acids. The J segment lost 5 bases and the V segment lost 3 bases, leaving 9 bases of the junction unmatched. Germline V gene sequence: CDR1 GTSNPN, CDR2 SVGIG (reference sequence). CDR3 residues: CAWRGGLGTNNEQFF. CDR3 coding DNA: TGTGCCTGGAGGGGGGGACTAGGCACTAACAATGAGCAGTTCTTC.